The rows below give T cell receptor beta chains drawn from one sample of a study of CD8+ T cells in alopecia areata. Sequenced by immunoSEQ multiplex PCR; TCRdb stores in-frame clones only, minus some. The sample includes 95,000 to 120,000 clones, 58% of them seen just once. Sequencing used NKG2D-low CD8+ T cells sorted from blood. Receptors were obtained from a human donor with alopecia areata. Each CDR3 is given with its conserved first and last residue. A D gene is named only where the DNA matches it firmly. Rows give clone size only sometimes, using once, few, many, or a class for an expanded clone.

NA	16	TRBV5-6	TRBJ2-3	NA	CASSYPGSLSTDTQYF	TGTGCCAGCAGCTACCCGGGAAGCCTAAGCACAGATACGCAGTATTTT
NA	15	TRBV6-7	TRBJ2-7	TRBD2	CASSYELANPYEQYF	TGTGCCAGCAGTTACGAACTAGCGAATCCCTACGAGCAGTACTTC
NA	17	TRBV15	TRBJ2-7	NA	CATSRDWRGRSSYEQYF	TGTGCCACCAGCAGAGATTGGAGGGGCCGAAGCTCCTACGAGCAGTACTTC
few	11	TRBV15	TRBJ2-1	TRBD1	CATSKGTGQFF	TGTGCCACCAGCAAAGGGACAGGCCAGTTCTTC
few	13	TRBV5-1	TRBJ1-1	NA	CASSLAVNTEAFF	TGCGCCAGCAGCTTGGCAGTGAACACTGAAGCTTTCTTT
few	16	TRBV19	TRBJ1-4	NA	CASSPTRGVFNEKLFF	TGTGCCAGTAGTCCGACTAGGGGAGTTTTTAATGAAAAACTGTTTTTT
NA	15	TRBV13	TRBJ2-7	NA	CASSSAGTSSYEQYF	TGTGCCAGCAGCTCAGCCGGGACGAGCTCCTACGAGCAGTACTTC
once	15	TRBV5-1	TRBJ1-4	NA	CASSWNSATNEKLFF	TGCGCCAGCAGCTGGAACAGTGCAACTAATGAAAAACTGTTTTTT
NA	13	TRBV14	TRBJ2-1	TRBD2	CATDSGSGNEQFF	TGTGCCACCGATAGCGGGAGTGGCAATGAGCAGTTCTTC
NA	15	TRBV7-2	TRBJ2-1	TRBD2	CASSSLAGEVREQFF	TGTGCCAGCAGCTCCTTAGCGGGAGAGGTACGGGAGCAGTTCTTC
NA	16	TRBV5-6	TRBJ2-5	TRBD1	CASSFPGQGAGETQYF	TGTGCCAGCAGCTTTCCGGGACAGGGGGCCGGAGAGACCCAGTACTTC
NA	18	TRBV28	TRBJ2-3	NA	CASTTQSLGQESTDTQYF	TGTGCCAGTACGACACAATCCCTCGGGCAGGAGAGCACAGATACGCAGTATTTT
NA	18	TRBV2	TRBJ1-2	NA	CASSEAFFGDSANYGYTF	TGTGCCAGCAGTGAAGCTTTTTTCGGAGACAGCGCTAACTATGGCTACACCTTC
NA	14	TRBV19	TRBJ2-3	NA	CASSWAGSTDTQYF	TGTGCCAGTAGTTGGGCGGGTAGCACAGATACGCAGTATTTT
NA	15	TRBV7-3	TRBJ1-5	TRBD1	CASSLTGGPNQPQHF	TGTGCCAGCAGCTTGACAGGGGGCCCCAATCAGCCCCAGCATTTT
NA	16	TRBV14	TRBJ1-1	NA	CASSLLETPARGEAFF	TGTGCCAGCAGCCTCCTCGAGACACCTGCAAGGGGTGAAGCTTTCTTT
few	18	TRBV27	TRBJ2-7	NA	CASSLRRGVGPGSYEQYF	TGTGCCAGCAGTTTACGTAGGGGAGTCGGCCCCGGCTCCTACGAGCAGTACTTC
NA	13	TRBV27	TRBJ2-7	TRBD2	CASTASGSYEQYF	TGTGCCAGCACGGCTAGCGGGTCCTACGAGCAGTACTTC
few	14	TRBV29-1	TRBJ2-7	TRBD1	CSVEVGDSSYEQYF	TGCAGCGTTGAAGTGGGGGACAGCTCCTACGAGCAGTACTTC
few	16	TRBV4-1	TRBJ1-2	NA	CASSQGNFRENYGYTF	TGCGCCAGCAGCCAGGGAAATTTCAGGGAGAACTATGGCTACACCTTC
NA	11	TRBV27	TRBJ2-2	NA	CASARAGELFF	TGTGCCAGCGCCCGGGCTGGGGAGCTGTTTTTT
NA	14	TRBV7-9	TRBJ2-7	TRBD1	CASSRQGSSYEQYF	TGTGCCAGCAGTCGACAGGGTAGCTCCTACGAGCAGTACTTC
NA	16	TRBV29-1	TRBJ2-7	NA	CSVERTPDSFGYEQYF	TGCAGCGTTGAAAGGACCCCCGACAGTTTCGGCTACGAGCAGTACTTC
NA	10	TRBV27	TRBJ1-5	NA	CASGNQPQHF	TGTGCCAGCGGCAATCAGCCCCAGCATTTT
NA	17	TRBV10-1	TRBJ2-3	NA	CASSESSSSWGTDTQYF	TGCGCCAGCAGTGAGTCTTCTAGCAGTTGGGGGACAGATACGCAGTATTTT
once	14	TRBV4-2	TRBJ2-7	NA	CASSQELQPYEQYF	TGTGCCAGCAGCCAAGAGCTCCAGCCGTACGAGCAGTACTTC
NA	15	TRBV19	TRBJ2-7	TRBD1	CASSTSPSGGAEQYF	TGTGCCAGTAGTACCTCGCCCTCAGGGGGCGCCGAGCAGTACTTC
NA	13	TRBV29-1	TRBJ2-5	NA	CSVEVAGIGTQYF	TGCAGCGTTGAAGTCGCAGGGATCGGGACCCAGTACTTC
NA	14	TRBV10-3	TRBJ2-7	NA	CAMGGPGAVYEQYF	TGTGCCATGGGCGGGCCGGGAGCGGTCTACGAGCAGTACTTC
once	12	TRBV27	TRBJ2-1	NA	CASSLSGNEQFF	TGTGCCAGCAGTTTATCGGGCAATGAGCAGTTCTTC
once	14	TRBV27	TRBJ2-1	TRBD2	CASSLGLATNEQFF	TGTGCCAGCAGTTTAGGACTAGCGACCAATGAGCAGTTCTTC
NA	17	TRBV2	TRBJ2-4	TRBD2	CASSDYGRDLAKNIQYF	TGTGCCAGCAGTGATTATGGGAGGGATCTAGCCAAAAACATTCAGTACTTC
NA	17	TRBV28	TRBJ1-5	NA	CASSFPGDTFSNQPQHF	TGTGCCAGCAGTTTTCCCGGCGACACGTTTAGCAATCAGCCCCAGCATTTT
NA	10	TRBV14	TRBJ2-7	NA	CASAGYEQYF	TGTGCCAGTGCCGGCTACGAGCAGTACTTC
once	17	TRBV5-1	TRBJ2-1	NA	CASSLGGGVPRYNEQFF	TGCGCCAGCAGCTTGGGGGGCGGGGTCCCTCGGTACAATGAGCAGTTCTTC
NA	11	TRBV6-5	TRBJ2-7	NA	CASSYGLAQYF	TGTGCCAGCAGTTACGGGTTGGCGCAGTACTTC
once	17	TRBV2	TRBJ2-2	NA	CASSEVSRTPNTGELFF	TGTGCCAGCAGTGAAGTATCCCGGACTCCGAACACCGGGGAGCTGTTTTTT
few	15	TRBV7-3	TRBJ2-3	TRBD2	CASSLTGIAGDTQYF	TGTGCCAGCAGCTTAACTGGAATAGCGGGAGATACGCAGTATTTT
few	16	TRBV7-3	TRBJ2-1	TRBD2	CASSLFGTSGYNEQFF	TGTGCCAGCAGCTTATTCGGGACTAGCGGGTACAATGAGCAGTTCTTC
NA	16	TRBV5-5	TRBJ2-1	NA	CASSDPGGSSYNEQFF	TGTGCCAGCAGCGATCCAGGGGGGAGCTCCTACAATGAGCAGTTCTTC
NA	12	TRBV2	TRBJ2-2	NA	CASSDRPGELFF	TGTGCCAGCAGTGATCGGCCCGGGGAGCTGTTTTTT
NA	15	TRBV27	TRBJ2-5	NA	CASGEKSGWGETQYF	TGTGCCAGCGGTGAAAAGAGCGGGTGGGGGGAGACCCAGTACTTC
NA	18	TRBV4-2	TRBJ2-2	TRBD2	CASSQEGLLGEGRRELFF	TGTGCCAGCAGCCAAGAAGGGCTTTTGGGGGAGGGCCGCCGGGAGCTGTTTTTT